Each of the 24 T cell receptor beta chains below was sequenced from the same sample in a study of T cells in Graves' hyperthyroidism and ophthalmopathy. What was amplified from RNA transcripts were TCR beta CDR3 regions. The study used the HTBI primer set for a first-round RT-PCR of the TCR CDR3. Each CDR3 protein gets one entry after TCRdb re-called the multiplex PCR reads with MiXCR. The table has some 620,000 distinct CDR3 sequences, 15% to 20% seen once. Source material: blood. Receptors were obtained from a woman aged 25 to 39 with Graves' hyperthyroidism.

This clonotype was seen many times. This chain links TRBV11-2 with TRBJ2-1; D is undetermined. Germline CDR1 and CDR2: SGHAT and FQNNGV. V was shortened by 6 bases and J by 2 bases, with 8 bases between the two germline ends. This CDR3 spans 13 amino acids. The DNA of the CDR3 is TGTGCCAGCAGGGGGTCTGCCTACAATGAGCAGTTCTTC. The encoded protein is CASRGSAYNEQFF.

This clonotype was counted at least ten times. The chain couples TRBV7-2 to TRBJ2-7, with D tentatively TRBD2 (6 bases). Germline V lookup: CDR1 SGHTA, CDR2 FQGNSA. V was cut by 1 base and J by 0 bases, with 10 bases left in between. The CDR3 has 15 residues. The CDR3 loop reads CASSLGGGNSYEQYF. CDR3 nucleotides: TGTGCCAGCAGCTTAGGCGGCGGGAACTCCTACGAGCAGTACTTC.

With respect to this clonotype: A single base separates this from a much larger clone, so it may be a read error. This rearrangement joins TRBV7-2 to TRBJ1-2; D remains unclear. The length of the CDR3 is 14 residues. Germline V lookup: CDR1 SGHTA, CDR2 FQGNSA. CDR3 DNA sequence: TGTGCCAGCAGCTTAATGGCAGCAACTTATGGCCACACCTTC. Translating gives CASSLMAATYGHTF.

This clonotype was counted many times. The V and J genes are TRBV28 and TRBJ1-3, with D uncertain. CDR1 is MDHEN and CDR2 is SYDVKM in the germline V gene. The CDR3 extends over 13 amino acids. Trimming pared 2 bases from V and 4 bases from J, leaving 6 bases between. CDR3 bases: TGTGCCAGCAGTTTAAGTTACGGAAACACCATATATTTT. This encodes CASSLSYGNTIYF.

This clonotype was counted many times. V gene TRBV6-1 combines with J gene TRBJ2-2; weak D call: TRBD2 (6 bases). The CDR3 runs to 13 residues. Germline CDR1 MNHNS, CDR2 SASEGT. The germline V and J ends were trimmed by 7 bases and 5 bases, with 11 bases remaining between them. CDR3 in amino acids: CASMPRGTGELFF. CDR3 nucleotides: TGTGCCAGCATGCCTCGGGGGACCGGGGAGCTGTTTTTT.

The chain joins TRBV9 to TRBJ1-2; D unresolved. Germline assignment: CDR1 SGDLS and CDR2 YYNGEE. The V end was cut by 0 bases, the J end by 4 bases, with 13 bases between. The CDR3 is made up of 15 amino acids. The CDR3 bases are TGTGCCAGCAGCGTAGGCGGCAGCCACATCTATGGCTACACCTTC. Its protein is CASSVGGSHIYGYTF.

This clonotype has more than one count but fewer than ten. The chain links TRBV6-5 to TRBJ1-3; no clear D gene. Trimming left V 0 bases short and J 0 bases short, with 6 bases between. This CDR3 has 15 amino acids. Per the germline V gene, CDR1 is MNHEY and CDR2 is SVGAGI. The CDR3 loop is CASSYSTGSGNTIYF. Here the CDR3 DNA reads TGTGCCAGCAGTTACTCTACGGGCTCTGGAAACACCATATATTTT.

This clonotype appeared many times. The chain uses TRBV30 and TRBJ2-1; TRBD2 is a possible D gene (5 bases). V was trimmed by 4 bases and J by 8 bases, leaving 18 bases between them. The germline gives CDR1 GTSNPN, CDR2 SVGIG (reference sequence). This CDR3 region has 14 residues. The CDR3 region is CAWKSIGQRDEQFF. The CDR3 DNA sequence: TGTGCCTGGAAGAGTATTGGCCAGAGGGATGAGCAGTTCTTC.

This clonotype has just a few counts. The chain uses TRBV4-2 and TRBJ2-1; tentatively, D is TRBD1 or TRBD2 (5 bases each). CDR1 is LGHNA and CDR2 is YNFKEQ in the germline V gene. This CDR3 region has 16 residues. V lost 1 base and J 4 bases, leaving 14 bases between the germline ends. The CDR3 sequence: CASSQGEGRMYNEQFF. CDR3 nucleotides: TGTGCCAGCAGCCAAGGTGAGGGGCGGATGTACAATGAGCAGTTCTTC.

This clonotype was observed many times. V gene TRBV6-2 or TRBV6-3 combines with J gene TRBJ1-1, with a tentative D call TRBD1 (5 bases). The germline V gene has CDR1 MNHEY and CDR2 SVGEGT. The germline V and J ends were trimmed by 4 bases and 5 bases, with 11 bases remaining between them. The CDR3 spans 13 residues. The CDR3 region is CASSSAEGTEAFF. The CDR3, as DNA: TGTGCCAGCAGTTCAGCGGAGGGGACTGAAGCTTTCTTT.

This clonotype was seen a few times. The J gene is TRBJ2-6, the V gene TRBV6-1; 8 bases match TRBD2. The junction had 4 bases not matched to a gene; V was cut back by 5 bases and J by 4 bases. CDR3 size: 15 residues. CDR1 is MNHNS and CDR2 is SASEGT in the germline V gene. CDR3 in DNA: TGTGCCAGCAGTCCCCCGGGGGGGGGGGCCAACGTCCTGACTTTC. This sequence encodes CASSPPGGGANVLTF.

This clonotype was counted only a few times. V and J are TRBV28 and TRBJ2-3, with a tentative D call TRBD1 (7 bases). The germline V and J ends were trimmed by 2 bases and 6 bases, with 15 bases remaining between them. Germline V CDR1 and CDR2: MDHEN, SYDVKM. CDR3 length: 15 residues. DNA for the CDR3: TGTGCCAGCAGTTTACGAGGAGGGGGCATCGATACGCAGTATTTT. This translates into CASSLRGGGIDTQYF.

The chain uses TRBV28 and TRBJ1-6, with D hard to call. The V end was cut by 2 bases, the J end by 0 bases, with 11 bases between. CDR1 is MDHEN, CDR2 SYDVKM, per germline. CDR3 length: 17 amino acids. CDR3 coding DNA: TGTGCCAGCAGTTTAGGAGTAGGGAGCTCCTATAATTCACCCCTCCACTTT. Its protein product is CASSLGVGSSYNSPLHF.

This clonotype was seen a few times. The chain employs TRBV7-2 and TRBJ2-5; 10 nucleotides agree with TRBD2. The CDR3 runs to 16 residues. V shed 0 bases and J 4 bases; nucleotides not matched to a gene: 5. Germline V CDR1 and CDR2: SGHTA, FQGNSA. The CDR3 sequence is CASSLARLAGGETQYF. The CDR3 nucleotides read TGTGCCAGCAGCTTAGCGCGGTTAGCGGGAGGAGAGACCCAGTACTTC.

The rearrangement joins TRBV5-6 to TRBJ1-2; 8 bases fit TRBD1. There are 15 residues in the CDR3. Germline CDR1 and CDR2: SGHDT and YYEEEE. Germline trimming cut 5 bases from V and 8 bases from J; bases unmatched to any gene: 14. The CDR3 DNA sequence: TGTGCCAGCAGGGACAGGGACCTCAGGACGGGGGGCTACACCTTC. Its translation is CASRDRDLRTGGYTF.

This clonotype was recorded a few times. V gene TRBV30 combines with J gene TRBJ1-3, with TRBD1 identical over 7 bases. The CDR3 extends over 16 amino acids. V lost 3 bases to trimming and J lost 2 bases; unmatched junction nucleotides: 10. The germline gives CDR1 GTSNPN, CDR2 SVGIG (reference sequence). For the CDR3, the DNA is TGTGCCTGGAGGGGACAGATTCAGCACCCTGGAAACACCATATATTTT. This gives the protein CAWRGQIQHPGNTIYF. The entire variable domain, with the rest obtained from reference TRBV30 and TRBJ1-3, is as follows: SQTIHQWPATLVQPVGSPLSLECTVEGTSNPNLYWYRQAAGRGLQLLFYSVGIGQISSEVPQNLSASRPQDRQFILSSKKLLLSDSGFYLCAWRGQIQHPGNTIYFGEGSWLTVV.

This clonotype was seen at least ten times. The chain links TRBV6-2 or TRBV6-3 to TRBJ2-7, with TRBD1 matching over 12 bases. Germline CDR1 is MNHEY and CDR2 is SVGEGT. CDR3 size: 15 residues. J lost 6 bases, V lost 5 bases, and 8 bases had no gene match. CDR3 protein: CASSPPGTGGVEQYF. Here the CDR3 DNA reads TGTGCCAGCAGTCCTCCGGGGACAGGGGGCGTCGAGCAGTACTTC.

The chain has TRBV14 and TRBJ2-1; D call uncertain. The length of the CDR3 is 13 residues. Germline CDR1 reads SGHDN; CDR2 reads FVKESK. V was pared by 5 bases and J by 5 bases, with 10 bases between. The CDR3 bases are TGTGCCAGCAGCGACGGACCTCACAATGAGCAGTTCTTC. The encoded protein is CASSDGPHNEQFF.

This clonotype was found many times. This chain uses TRBV6-1 with TRBJ1-1; D is uncertain. V dropped 8 bases and J dropped 4 bases, with 11 bases sitting between them. In germline, CDR1 is MNHNS, CDR2 SASEGT. This CDR3 has 12 amino acids. CDR3 amino acids: CASQKTGTEAFF. CDR3 bases: TGTGCCAGCCAAAAAACGGGCACTGAAGCTTTCTTT.

This clonotype was counted many times. The rearrangement links TRBV28 to TRBJ2-1; TRBD2 agrees at 10 bases. The CDR3 contains 17 residues. Germline CDR1 reads MDHEN; CDR2 reads SYDVKM. With 4 bases clipped from V and 4 bases from J, the junction kept 10 bases outside the gene matches. The CDR3 DNA is TGTGCCAGCAGTTCCCCGGCTAGCGGGAGCTTATACAATGAGCAGTTCTTC. The encoded protein is CASSSPASGSLYNEQFF.

The V gene is TRBV6-1, the J gene TRBJ2-1; D possibly corresponds to TRBD1 (6 bases). The germline V and J ends were trimmed by 6 bases and 10 bases, with 13 bases remaining between them. There are 12 residues in the CDR3. Germline assignment: CDR1 MNHNS and CDR2 SASEGT. CDR3 loop: CASRESGDEQFF. CDR3 nucleotide sequence: TGTGCCAGCAGGGAGTCAGGGGACGAGCAGTTCTTC.

This clonotype was detected ten times or more. The chain links TRBV28 to TRBJ2-7, with 12 nucleotides matching TRBD2. This CDR3 is built from 16 residues. The trim removed 5 bases at V and 1 base at J, leaving 6 bases unmatched. The germline V gene encodes CDR1 MDHEN and CDR2 SYDVKM. The CDR3 is CASSPFLAGGSYEQYF. The CDR3 DNA reads as TGTGCCAGCAGTCCTTTTCTAGCGGGAGGGTCCTACGAGCAGTACTTC.

This clonotype was counted ten times or more. The chain joins TRBV10-3 to TRBJ2-3; 10 positions match TRBD1. Germline lookup yields CDR1 ENHRY and CDR2 SYGVKD. V dropped 2 bases and J dropped 4; count of bases not matched to a gene: 12. This CDR3 has 18 residues. The CDR3 DNA is TGTGCCATCAGTGAGATTCTGAGAGGACAGGGGGGAGCAGATACGCAGTATTTT. Protein product: CAISEILRGQGGADTQYF.

There are a few counts of this clonotype. The J gene is TRBJ2-1, the V gene TRBV19, with D possibly being TRBD2 (6 bases). Germline V lookup: CDR1 LNHDA, CDR2 SQIVND (reference sequence). The CDR3 has 13 amino acids. V was clipped by 3 bases and J by 8 bases, with 11 bases between them. The CDR3 DNA reads TGTGCCAGTAGTATCGGGAGTAAAGATGAGCAGTTCTTC. Protein: CASSIGSKDEQFF.